These 4 T cell receptor beta chains were all obtained from the same sample, sequenced in a study of cytomegalovirus exposure and HLA in healthy donors. Here immunoSEQ multiplex PCR was the method, and the copy in TCRdb shows in-frame clones only, minus some. The table shows 260,000 or so clones, with less than 95% occurring only once. The sequenced material came from PBMCs. These TCRs come from a woman in her 30s in good health and CMV-seronegative.

The V call is TRBV19, the J call TRBJ2-3, with 12 bases fitting TRBD1. The CDR3 contains 14 residues. The trim removed 10 bases at V and 3 bases at J, leaving 5 bases unmatched. Germline V lookup: CDR1 LNHDA, CDR2 SQIVND (reference sequence). CDR3 loop: CATKGQGATDTQYF. Here the CDR3 DNA reads TGTGCCACCAAGGGACAGGGGGCGACAGATACGCAGTATTTT. The full variable domain, with the rest looked up from reference TRBV19 and TRBJ2-3, is DGGITQSPKYLFRKEGQNVTLSCEQNLNHDAMYWYRQDPGQGLRLIYYSQIVNDFQKGDIAEGYSVSREKKESFPLTVTSAQKNPTAFYLCATKGQGATDTQYFGPGTRLTVL.

The V call is TRBV2, the J call TRBJ2-1, with 7 bases identical to TRBD2. The CDR3 loop spans 14 amino acids. Germline V gene lookup returns CDR1 SNHLY and CDR2 FYNNEI. The V segment lost 6 bases and the J segment 10 bases; nucleotides outside the gene matches: 12. DNA for the CDR3: TGTGCCAGCAGGCGGGACTTAGGGAGGGAGGAGCAGTTCTTC. It specifies CASRRDLGREEQFF.

The V call is TRBV11-3, the J call TRBJ1-3, with D hard to call. This CDR3 is 14 amino acids long. Germline CDR1 SGHNT, CDR2 YENEEA. Trimming stripped 6 bases from V and 1 base from J, with 10 bases between. The CDR3: CASSFGTSGNTIYF. The CDR3 DNA sequence: TGTGCCAGCAGTTTCGGCACTTCTGGAAACACCATATATTTT.

This chain uses TRBV11-2 with TRBJ1-1, with unresolved D. Germline assignment: CDR1 SGHAT and CDR2 FQNNGV. V gave up 1 base and J gave up 4 bases, with 7 bases separating them. The CDR3 is 13 residues long. CDR3 nucleotide sequence: TGTGCCAGCAGCTTAGGTAAGACCACTGAAGCTTTCTTT. Its translation is CASSLGKTTEAFF.